A selection of T cell receptor beta chains follows, all from one sample in a study of regulatory T cells in long-lasting Graves disease. TCRdb re-called the multiplex PCR reads with MiXCR, one entry per CDR3 protein. The sample yields 420,000 or so distinct CDR3 sequences, around 15% seen once. This sample was also put to use in a study of T cells in Graves' hyperthyroidism and ophthalmopathy.

Sequenced material: peripheral blood mononuclear cells (PBMCs), taken at new diagnosis, from a patient treated with antithyroid drugs. Receptors were obtained from a woman aged 18 to 35 with Graves disease. Both conserved end residues are part of each CDR3. Each record gives: V gene, J gene, D gene, clone size, CDR3 DNA, CDR3 protein. D genes are given only for firm matches. Expanded clones get a size class; other rows say once, few or many, or leave the size out.

>TRBV20-1|TRBJ2-1|-|many
TGCAGTGCTCCGACACTCAATCTAGGGAATGAGCAGTTCTTC
CSAPTLNLGNEQFF
>TRBV30|TRBJ2-5|TRBD1|-
TGTGCCTGGAGTGGACGGGTGGGGACAGGGGGCGAAGAGCAGTACTTC
CAWSGRVGTGGEEQYF
>TRBV20-1|TRBJ2-1|TRBD2|-
TGCAGTGCTAGTTGGCTAGCGGGAGTTGAGCAGTTCTTC
CSASWLAGVEQFF
>TRBV7-9|TRBJ2-7|TRBD1|many
TGTGCCAGCTCTGGGACAGGGGGCGTGTACGAGCAGTACTTC
CASSGTGGVYEQYF
>TRBV13|TRBJ2-7|-|few
TGTGCCAGCAGCTTCTTTACTGAGGGAGGCGCCTACGAGCAGTACTTC
CASSFFTEGGAYEQYF
>TRBV6-5|TRBJ2-3|TRBD2|-
TGTGCCAGCAGTTACTCGACGGCTAGCGGGAGTCCAGATACGCAGTATTTT
CASSYSTASGSPDTQYF
>TRBV12-3/TRBV12-4|TRBJ2-7|-|many
TGTGCCAGCAGTTCCTTAAACGAGCAGTACTTC
CASSSLNEQYF
>TRBV12-3/TRBV12-4|TRBJ2-3|-|many
TGTGCCAGCAGCCAAGGGAGGACAGGCACAGATACGCAGTATTTT
CASSQGRTGTDTQYF
>TRBV10-3|TRBJ2-7|-|few
TGTGCCATCAGTGAGTCGGGGGTCGAGCAGTACTTC
CAISESGVEQYF
>TRBV11-2|TRBJ2-1|-|many
TGTGCCAGCAGCTTAGTCGGAAGTCCTCGTTACAATGAGCAGTTCTTC
CASSLVGSPRYNEQFF
>TRBV2|TRBJ2-5|-|many
TGTGCCAGCAGTGAAATCGAGGGGTCGGAGACCCAGTACTTC
CASSEIEGSETQYF
>TRBV7-2|TRBJ2-1|TRBD2|many
TGTGCCAGCAGCCGACCAGGACTAGCGGGAGTCAATGAGCAGTTCTTC
CASSRPGLAGVNEQFF